These 23 T cell receptor beta chains were all obtained from the same sample, sequenced in a study of blood T cell repertoires in COVID-19. Measured with immunoSEQ multiplex PCR; TCRdb has only the in-frame clones, and not every one. Among approximately 200,000 clones, 85% to 90% were seen once, and the ten largest hold 1.2%. The sequencing input was PBMCs or T cells enriched from blood (not recorded which). These receptors were obtained from a man younger than 45 who had recovered from COVID-19.

This chain connects TRBV5-1 to TRBJ2-2, with 7 bases lining up with TRBD1. Germline lookup yields CDR1 SGHRS and CDR2 YFSETQ. Trimming took 2 bases from V and 2 from J; bases not matched to a gene: 15. This CDR3 comprises 19 residues. CDR3 sequence (DNA): TGCGCCAGCAGCTTCAAAGGCAGCCAGGGGGACCTAAACACCGGGGAGCTGTTTTTT. Residues: CASSFKGSQGDLNTGELFF.

This clone was observed a few times. The gene calls are TRBV6-5 and TRBJ1-1, with TRBD1 identical over 7 bases. Trimming took 2 bases from V and 2 from J; bases not matched to a gene: 2. The CDR3 is 14 amino acids. The germline V gene encodes CDR1 MNHEY and CDR2 SVGAGI. The CDR3, as DNA: TGTGCCAGCAGTTACGGACAGGCTAACACTGAAGCTTTCTTT. Translated: CASSYGQANTEAFF.

The gene calls are TRBV30 and TRBJ2-5; 15 bases line up with TRBD2. V was clipped by 1 base and J by 5 bases; unmatched bases: 8. The CDR3 loop spans 17 amino acids. The germline gives CDR1 GTSNPN, CDR2 SVGIG (reference sequence). CDR3 nucleotide sequence: TGTGCCTGGAGTGGATGGACTAGCGGGGGGGCCGGGGAGACCCAGTACTTC. It encodes CAWSGWTSGGAGETQYF. Complete variable domain (other parts from reference TRBV30 and TRBJ2-5): SQTIHQWPATLVQPVGSPLSLECTVEGTSNPNLYWYRQAAGRGLQLLFYSVGIGQISSEVPQNLSASRPQDRQFILSSKKLLLSDSGFYLCAWSGWTSGGAGETQYFGPGTRLLVL.

The rearrangement links TRBV2 to TRBJ1-2, with 8 bases aligning to TRBD1. Trimming took 5 bases from V and 7 from J; bases not matched to a gene: 6. Germline V CDR1 and CDR2: SNHLY, FYNNEI. CDR3 length: 13 amino acids. This chain's CDR3 is CASSPGQAVGYTF. In nucleotides, the CDR3 is TGTGCCAGCAGTCCGGGACAGGCCGTTGGCTACACCTTC.

This clone has a single count. The CDR3 protein is CAWSADRGMGGYTF. The CDR3, as DNA: TGTGCCTGGAGTGCCGACAGGGGAATGGGTGGCTACACCTTC. The chain couples TRBV30 to TRBJ1-2; 8 nucleotides line up with TRBD1. The ends lost 1 base at V and 7 bases at J; junction bases unmatched: 8. This CDR3 comprises 14 residues. Germline V gene lookup returns CDR1 GTSNPN and CDR2 SVGIG (reference sequence).

The rearrangement links TRBV12-3 or TRBV12-4 to TRBJ1-1, with TRBD1 as a possible D gene (6 bases). V was pared by 2 bases and J by 8 bases, with 9 bases between. CDR3 length: 12 amino acids. CDR3 in DNA: TGTGCCAGCAGTTTATCCGGACAGGAAGCTTTCTTT. Protein: CASSLSGQEAFF.

The chain has TRBV5-3 and TRBJ1-5; TRBD1 is a possible D gene (5 bases). TRBV5-3 is treated as an ORF (open reading frame) with a function not yet certain. Trimming removed 4 bases at V and 3 bases at J, with 11 bases between. The CDR3 covers 14 residues. The CDR3 region is CARSHAGLNQPQHF. The CDR3 DNA follows: TGTGCCAGAAGCCATGCAGGGCTCAATCAGCCCCAGCATTTT.

This rearrangement joins TRBV9 to TRBJ2-4; 8 positions agree with TRBD2. The CDR3 has 19 residues. The germline V gene has CDR1 SGDLS and CDR2 YYNGEE. V lost 0 bases to trimming and J lost 1 base; unmatched junction nucleotides: 12. CDR3 nucleotide sequence: TGTGCCAGCAGCGTAGCTTCGAGCGGGGGAGTCGGGGCCAAAAACATTCAGTACTTC. This codes for CASSVASSGGVGAKNIQYF.

The rearrangement links TRBV18 to TRBJ1-5, with D uncertain. V was pared by 3 bases and J by 0 bases, with 6 bases between. The CDR3 covers 14 residues. The V gene's germline CDR1 is KGHSH and CDR2 LQKENI. The CDR3 DNA reads TGTGCCAGCTCACCGGGCACTAGCAATCAGCCCCAGCATTTT. Protein: CASSPGTSNQPQHF.

The chain recombines TRBV4-3 with TRBJ1-2; D is possibly TRBD1 (5 bases). V shed 0 bases and J shed 11 bases, with 16 bases lying between them. Germline V gene data show CDR1 as LGHNA and CDR2 as YSLEER. The CDR3 runs 14 residues. The CDR3 DNA sequence: TGCGCCAGCAGCCAAGATTATTATCAGGGAGGGTACACCTTC. Translation: CASSQDYYQGGYTF.

The rearrangement uses TRBV6-5 and TRBJ2-7, with a tentative D call TRBD2 (6 bases). In germline, CDR1 is MNHEY, CDR2 SVGAGI. V was clipped by 2 bases and J by 3 bases, with 11 bases between them. The CDR3 length is 14 residues. CDR3 coding DNA: TGTGCCAGCAGTTACGAGTTGGGGGGCTACGAGCAGTACTTC. It yields the protein CASSYELGGYEQYF.

The chain employs TRBV4-1 and TRBJ2-7; the match to TRBD1 covers 9 bases. The junction had 6 bases not matched to a gene; V was cut back by 1 base and J by 5 bases. In germline, CDR1 is MGHRA, CDR2 YSYEKL. The CDR3 extends over 15 amino acids. The CDR3 DNA reads TGCGCCAGCAGCCAAGTTTACAGGGGGCGCAACGAGCAGTACTTC. Protein: CASSQVYRGRNEQYF.

This rearrangement joins TRBV7-9 to TRBJ1-5; D not resolved. Germline loops: CDR1 SEHNR, CDR2 FQNEAQ (reference sequence). Trimming stripped 0 bases from V and 1 base from J, with 4 bases between. The CDR3 totals 14 residues. CDR3: CASSLAASNQPQHF. DNA of the CDR3: TGTGCCAGCAGCTTAGCAGCCAGCAATCAGCCCCAGCATTTT.

This clone was detected once. This rearrangement joins TRBV5-4 to TRBJ1-2, with 9 bases that match TRBD1. V trimming: 0 bases; J trimming: 8 bases; junction bases outside the gene matches: 5. This CDR3 comprises 14 residues. CDR1 is SGHNT and CDR2 is YYREEE in the germline V gene (reference sequence). The CDR3 DNA reads TGTGCCAGCAGCTTGGTCGACAGGGGGGACGGCTACACCTTC. Its translation is CASSLVDRGDGYTF.

J is TRBJ2-3 and V is TRBV28, with a tentative D call TRBD2 (6 bases). CDR1 and CDR2 (germline): MDHEN, SYDVKM. Deletions cut 0 bases from V and 2 bases from J, with 9 bases between. This CDR3 is built from 15 residues. The chain's CDR3 is CASSLWGGNTDTQYF. CDR3 nucleotides: TGTGCCAGCAGTTTATGGGGCGGGAACACAGATACGCAGTATTTT. Drawing the rest from reference TRBV28 and TRBJ2-3, the complete variable domain is DVKVTQSSRYLVKRTGEKVFLECVQDMDHENMFWYRQDPGLGLRLIYFSYDVKMKEKGDIPEGYSVSREKKERFSLILESASTNQTSMYLCASSLWGGNTDTQYFGPGTRLTVL.

J is TRBJ2-1 and V is TRBV4-1, with TRBD1 matching 8 bases. Per the germline V gene, CDR1 is MGHRA and CDR2 is YSYEKL. V lost 4 bases to trimming and J lost 9 bases; unmatched junction nucleotides: 11. The CDR3 is 15 residues long. The CDR3 loop is CASSLSRPGGGEQFF. CDR3 coding DNA: TGCGCCAGCAGCCTCTCGAGGCCAGGGGGCGGTGAGCAGTTCTTC.

V gene TRBV7-8 combines with J gene TRBJ1-4; 10 nucleotides align to TRBD1. The CDR3 is 13 amino acids. The junction had 3 bases not matched to a gene; V was cut back by 8 bases and J by 6 bases. The germline gives CDR1 SGHVS, CDR2 FQNEAQ. CDR3 region: CASGDRGYEKLFF. DNA of the CDR3: TGTGCCAGCGGGGACAGGGGATATGAAAAACTGTTTTTT.

The chain carries TRBV7-2 and TRBJ2-1; 8 bases fit TRBD2. CDR1 is SGHTA, CDR2 FQGNSA, per germline. Unmatched junction bases numbered 11, after V lost 5 bases and J lost 5 bases. The CDR3 has 16 amino acids. The CDR3 region is CASSHSWREAHNEQFF. Written as DNA, the CDR3 is TGTGCCAGCAGCCATAGCTGGCGGGAGGCCCACAATGAGCAGTTCTTC.

In its sample, this clone was seen once. Distinct nucleotide sequences in the sample also encode this CDR3. The chain is built from TRBV19 and TRBJ1-3; 9 bases are a match to TRBD1. V shed 4 bases, J shed 2 bases, and the junction held 3 bases outside the gene matches. Germline values: CDR1 LNHDA, CDR2 SQIVND (reference sequence). The length of the CDR3 is 15 residues. The CDR3 DNA reads as TGTGCCAGTAGTAGCCGGACAGGGGCTGGAAACACCATATATTTT. Translating it yields CASSSRTGAGNTIYF.

Only a few counts were recorded for this clone. The rearrangement links TRBV4-2 to TRBJ1-6; possibly TRBD1 for D (6 bases). The V end lost 2 bases, the J end lost 9 bases, and 17 bases lay between the germline ends. Germline-derived CDR1 and CDR2 are LGHNA and YNFKEQ. CDR3 length: 16 amino acids. CDR3 bases: TGTGCCAGCAGCCAATCGTCCCCGGGACAAAGTTCACCCCTCCACTTT. This gives the protein CASSQSSPGQSSPLHF.

The chain recombines TRBV6-2 or TRBV6-3 with TRBJ1-5; no clear D. Trimming took 2 bases from V and 8 from J, leaving 10 bases between them. Looked up from germline, CDR1 is MNHEY and CDR2 is SVGEGT. There are 13 residues in the CDR3. The CDR3 is CASSYGSPKPQHF. The CDR3 DNA reads as TGTGCCAGCAGTTACGGCTCACCGAAGCCCCAGCATTTT.

V is TRBV27 and J is TRBJ1-6; D not resolved. Trimming took 5 bases from V and 3 from J, leaving 14 bases between them. The CDR3 totals 16 residues. CDR1 is MNHEY and CDR2 is SMNVEV in the germline V gene (reference sequence). CDR3 in DNA: TGTGCCAGCAGTGAGGTCGGGTTTCACTATAATTCACCCCTCCACTTT. It codes for CASSEVGFHYNSPLHF.

CDR3 in amino acids: CASSSQAVGFSYNEQFF. CDR3 DNA: TGTGCCAGCAGCTCCCAAGCGGTGGGATTTTCCTACAATGAGCAGTTCTTC. This chain joins TRBV7-9 and TRBJ2-1, with D maybe TRBD2 (5 bases). The V end was cut by 4 bases, the J end by 1 base, with 17 bases between. The CDR3 sequence is 17 residues long. Germline CDR1 reads SEHNR; CDR2 reads FQNEAQ (reference sequence).